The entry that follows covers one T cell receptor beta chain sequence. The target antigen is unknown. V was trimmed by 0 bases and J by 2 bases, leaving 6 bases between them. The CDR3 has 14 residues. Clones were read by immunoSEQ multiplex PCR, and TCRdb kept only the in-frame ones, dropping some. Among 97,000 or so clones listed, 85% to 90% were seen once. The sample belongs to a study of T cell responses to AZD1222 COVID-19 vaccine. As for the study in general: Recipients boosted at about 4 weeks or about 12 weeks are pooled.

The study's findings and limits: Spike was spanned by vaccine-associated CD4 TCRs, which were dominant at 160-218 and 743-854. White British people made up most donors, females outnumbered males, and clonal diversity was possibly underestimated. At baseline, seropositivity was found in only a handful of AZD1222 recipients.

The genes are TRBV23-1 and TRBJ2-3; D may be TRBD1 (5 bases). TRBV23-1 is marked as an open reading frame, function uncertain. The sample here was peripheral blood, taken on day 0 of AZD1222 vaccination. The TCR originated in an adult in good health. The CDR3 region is CASSQSTATDTQYF. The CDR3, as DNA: TGCGCCAGCAGTCAATCGACAGCCACAGATACGCAGTATTTT.